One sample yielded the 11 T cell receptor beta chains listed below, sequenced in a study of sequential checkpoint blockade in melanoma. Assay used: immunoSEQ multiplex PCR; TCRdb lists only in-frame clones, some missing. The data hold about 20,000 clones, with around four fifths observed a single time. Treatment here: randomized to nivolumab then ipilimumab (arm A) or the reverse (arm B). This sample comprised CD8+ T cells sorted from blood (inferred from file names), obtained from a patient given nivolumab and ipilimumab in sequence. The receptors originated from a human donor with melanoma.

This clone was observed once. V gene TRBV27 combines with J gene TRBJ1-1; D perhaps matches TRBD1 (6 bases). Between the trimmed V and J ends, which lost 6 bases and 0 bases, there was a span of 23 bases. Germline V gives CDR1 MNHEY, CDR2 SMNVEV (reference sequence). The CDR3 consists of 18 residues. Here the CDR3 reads CASSRRQGLGEMNTEAFF. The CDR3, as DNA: TGTGCCAGCAGCCGAAGGCAGGGGTTAGGAGAGATGAACACTGAAGCTTTCTTT.

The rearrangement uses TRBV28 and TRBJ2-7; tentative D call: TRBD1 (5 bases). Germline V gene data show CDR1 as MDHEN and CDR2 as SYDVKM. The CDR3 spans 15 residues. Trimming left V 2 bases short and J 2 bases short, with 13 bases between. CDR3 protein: CASSLGQGGAYEQYF. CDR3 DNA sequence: TGTGCCAGCAGTTTAGGCCAGGGTGGAGCCTACGAGCAGTACTTC. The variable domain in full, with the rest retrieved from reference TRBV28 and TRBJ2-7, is DVKVTQSSRYLVKRTGEKVFLECVQDMDHENMFWYRQDPGLGLRLIYFSYDVKMKEKGDIPEGYSVSREKKERFSLILESASTNQTSMYLCASSLGQGGAYEQYFGPGTRLTVT.

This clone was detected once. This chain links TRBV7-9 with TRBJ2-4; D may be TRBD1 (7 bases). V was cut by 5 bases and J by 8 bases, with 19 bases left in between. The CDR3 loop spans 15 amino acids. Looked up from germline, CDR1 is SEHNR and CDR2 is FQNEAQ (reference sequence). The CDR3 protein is CASSLAQGTEDIQYF. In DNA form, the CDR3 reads TGTGCCAGCAGCCTTGCACAGGGGACTGAGGACATTCAGTACTTC.

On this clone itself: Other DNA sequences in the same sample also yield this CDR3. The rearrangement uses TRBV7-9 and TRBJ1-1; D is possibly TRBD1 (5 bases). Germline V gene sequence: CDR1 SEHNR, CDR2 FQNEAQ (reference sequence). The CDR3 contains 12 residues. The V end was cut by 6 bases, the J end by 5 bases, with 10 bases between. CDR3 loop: CASSPGGTEAFF. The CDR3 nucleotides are TGTGCCAGCAGTCCGGGGGGGACTGAAGCTTTCTTT.

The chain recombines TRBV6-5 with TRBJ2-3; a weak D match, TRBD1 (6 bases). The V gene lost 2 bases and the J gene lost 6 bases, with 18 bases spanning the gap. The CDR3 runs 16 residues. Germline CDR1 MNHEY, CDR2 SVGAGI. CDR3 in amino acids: CASSYPRGEGADTQYF. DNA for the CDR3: TGTGCCAGCAGTTACCCCAGGGGAGAAGGTGCGGATACGCAGTATTTT.

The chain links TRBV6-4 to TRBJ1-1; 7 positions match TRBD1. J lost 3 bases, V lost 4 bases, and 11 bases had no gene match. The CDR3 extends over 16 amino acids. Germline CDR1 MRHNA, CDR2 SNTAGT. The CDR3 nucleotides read TGTGCCAGCAGTGCAAGGGGAGACAGGGCTGACACTGAAGCTTTCTTT. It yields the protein CASSARGDRADTEAFF.

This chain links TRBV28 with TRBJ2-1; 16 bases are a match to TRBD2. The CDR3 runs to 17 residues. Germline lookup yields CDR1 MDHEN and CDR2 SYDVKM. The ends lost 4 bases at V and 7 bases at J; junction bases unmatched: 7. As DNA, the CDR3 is TGTGCCAGCAGTTCAACATCGGGACTAGCGGGGGGGAATGAGCAGTTCTTC. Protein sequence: CASSSTSGLAGGNEQFF.

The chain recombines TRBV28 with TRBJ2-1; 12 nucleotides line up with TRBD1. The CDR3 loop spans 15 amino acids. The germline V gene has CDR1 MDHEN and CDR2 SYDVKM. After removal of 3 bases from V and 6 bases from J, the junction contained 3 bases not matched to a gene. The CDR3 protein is CASSFRDRGPNEQFF. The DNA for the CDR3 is TGTGCCAGCAGTTTCCGGGACAGGGGGCCCAATGAGCAGTTCTTC.

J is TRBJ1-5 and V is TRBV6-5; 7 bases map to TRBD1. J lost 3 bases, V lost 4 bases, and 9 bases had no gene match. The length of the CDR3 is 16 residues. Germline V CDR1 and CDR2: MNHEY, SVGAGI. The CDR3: CASSSHRQGVNQPQHF. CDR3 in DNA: TGTGCCAGCAGTTCCCACCGACAGGGAGTCAATCAGCCCCAGCATTTT.

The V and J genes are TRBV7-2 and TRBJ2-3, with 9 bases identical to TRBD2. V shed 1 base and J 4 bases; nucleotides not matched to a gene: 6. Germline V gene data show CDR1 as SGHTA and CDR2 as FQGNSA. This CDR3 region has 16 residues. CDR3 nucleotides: TGTGCCAGCAGCTTAGAGGGCGGGGGGGCGGCAGATACGCAGTATTTT. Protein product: CASSLEGGGAADTQYF.

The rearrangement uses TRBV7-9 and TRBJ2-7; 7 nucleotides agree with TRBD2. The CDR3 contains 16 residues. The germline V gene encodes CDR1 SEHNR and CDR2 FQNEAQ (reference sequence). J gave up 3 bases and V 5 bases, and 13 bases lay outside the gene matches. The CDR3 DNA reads TGTGCCAGCAGCATCTCTAGCGGCTCCCTGATCTACGAGCAGTACTTC. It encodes CASSISSGSLIYEQYF.